The 2 T cell receptor beta chains in this list originate from one sample, sequenced in a study of T cell responses to AZD1222 COVID-19 vaccine. The protocol was immunoSEQ multiplex PCR, while the TCRdb copy is restricted to in-frame clones and leaves out a portion. The sample comprises over 150,000 clones, around 90% of which are singletons, and 4.4% rests with the top ten. Sequenced here: peripheral blood, sampled on day 0 of MenACWY control vaccination. These receptors all stem from an adult in good health.

The chain combines TRBV5-4 with TRBJ2-7; the D is unclear. Per the germline V gene, CDR1 is SGHNT and CDR2 is YYREEE (reference sequence). Trimming removed 4 bases at V and 4 bases at J, with 6 bases between. There are 11 residues in the CDR3. CDR3 amino acids: CASSGEYEQYF. CDR3 nucleotides: TGTGCCAGCAGCGGGGAATACGAGCAGTACTTC.

V is TRBV11-3 and J is TRBJ1-2; D not resolved. CDR1 SGHNT and CDR2 YENEEA come from the germline V gene. This CDR3 spans 15 amino acids. V was pared by 4 bases and J by 8 bases, with 20 bases between. This chain's CDR3 is CASSSALISAEGYTF. CDR3 DNA sequence: TGTGCCAGCAGCTCTGCACTAATCAGCGCGGAGGGCTACACCTTC.